This T cell receptor (beta chain) was documented in a study of blood T cell repertoires in COVID-19. Study information: Samples of COVID-19 (acute and convalescent) were obtained from the United States, Italy and Spain. In each case, the material was cDNA or gDNA derived from T cells, B-cell-depleted T cells, or PBMCs.

In the original workflow: The assay estimated nucleated cells by amplifying reference gene primers. Libraries were prepared by immunoSEQ multiplex PCR; TCRdb keeps only in-frame clonotypes and omits some of them. The V and J calls and clone size are taken from that table; D and trimming were inferred from the DNA. The sample lists about 82,000 clones; about four fifths were seen once. This clone was seen a single time. Germline loops: CDR1 LNHDA, CDR2 SQIVND (reference sequence). V was pared by 8 bases and J by 2 bases, with 19 bases between. The CDR3 is 15 residues long. The chain couples TRBV19 to TRBJ2-7, with D uncertain. The specimen was peripheral blood. The receptor was derived from a woman in her 40s with active or convalescent COVID-19. In DNA form, the CDR3 reads TGTGCCAGTGGGCCGTTTGGGTTCTCTACCTACGAGCAGTACTTC. It yields the protein CASGPFGFSTYEQYF.